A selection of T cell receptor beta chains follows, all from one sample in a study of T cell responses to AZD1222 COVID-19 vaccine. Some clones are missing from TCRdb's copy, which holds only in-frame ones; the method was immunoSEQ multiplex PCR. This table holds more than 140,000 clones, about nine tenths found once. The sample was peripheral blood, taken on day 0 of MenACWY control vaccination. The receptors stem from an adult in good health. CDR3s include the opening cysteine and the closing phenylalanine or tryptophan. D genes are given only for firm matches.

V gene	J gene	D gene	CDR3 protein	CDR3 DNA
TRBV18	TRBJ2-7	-	CASSPGGGYEQYF	TGTGCCAGCTCACCGGGGGGAGGCTACGAGCAGTACTTC
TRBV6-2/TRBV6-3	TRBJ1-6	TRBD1	CASIPDRVDGSPLHF	TGTGCCAGCATCCCCGACAGGGTAGACGGTTCACCCCTCCACTTT
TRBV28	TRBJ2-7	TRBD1	CASSDRGQPIYEQYF	TGTGCCAGCAGCGATCGGGGACAGCCGATTTACGAGCAGTACTTC
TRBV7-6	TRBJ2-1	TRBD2	CASSLASGRTNEQFF	TGTGCCAGCAGCTTAGCCAGCGGGAGGACGAATGAGCAGTTCTTC
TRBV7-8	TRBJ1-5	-	CASSLGGYSNQPQHF	TGTGCCAGCAGCTTAGGCGGTTATAGCAATCAGCCCCAGCATTTT
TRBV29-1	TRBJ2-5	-	CSVARPGETQYF	TGCAGCGTTGCAAGGCCCGGGGAGACCCAGTACTTC
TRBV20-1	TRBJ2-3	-	CSAGGPDTQYF	TGCAGTGCTGGGGGGCCAGATACGCAGTATTTT
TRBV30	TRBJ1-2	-	CAWSVTGRGPGYTF	TGTGCCTGGAGTGTAACCGGGAGGGGACCTGGCTACACCTTC
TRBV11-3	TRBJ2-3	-	CASSLDLVTTTTDTQYF	TGTGCCAGCAGCTTAGATCTCGTGACTACCACGACAGATACGCAGTATTTT
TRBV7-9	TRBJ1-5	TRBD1	CASSSNDRASNQPQHF	TGTGCCAGCAGCTCCAACGACAGGGCCAGCAATCAGCCCCAGCATTTT
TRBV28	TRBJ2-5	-	CASNPASSLPETQYF	TGTGCCAGCAACCCCGCGTCTAGCCTTCCGGAGACCCAGTACTTC
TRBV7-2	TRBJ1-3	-	CASSSREGGNTIYF	TGTGCCAGCAGCTCCAGGGAGGGCGGAAACACCATATATTTT
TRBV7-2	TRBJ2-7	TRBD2	CASSLGTSGRTAYEQYF	TGTGCCAGCAGCTTAGGGACTAGCGGGAGGACCGCCTACGAGCAGTACTTC
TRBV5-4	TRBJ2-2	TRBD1	CASSAQQGAVRAGELFF	TGTGCCAGCAGCGCCCAACAGGGGGCAGTCCGCGCCGGGGAGCTGTTTTTT
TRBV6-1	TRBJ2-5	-	CASSEVGAGTNQETQYF	TGTGCCAGCAGTGAAGTCGGGGCAGGAACCAACCAAGAGACCCAGTACTTC